This TCR beta chain was sequenced for a study of cytomegalovirus exposure and HLA in healthy donors. The study, taken as a whole, reports: Subsequent analysis found a tendency for first-cohort TCR clusters to co-occur within the 120 validation repertoires. Cytomegalovirus association was listed for about 150 TCR beta chains.

Points on this clone: Its cognate antigen is unknown.

V lost 11 bases to trimming and J lost 7 bases; unmatched junction nucleotides: 17. Per the germline V gene, CDR1 is MNHNS and CDR2 is SASEGT. The CDR3 runs 15 residues. TCRdb's table, derived via immunoSEQ multiplex PCR, lists solely in-frame clones and lacks some. The sample yields roughly 200,000 clones, about 81% seen once. The receptor was derived from a woman aged 25-40 years in good health and CMV-seronegative. The sequencing input was PBMCs. The chain couples TRBV6-1 to TRBJ1-5; the match to TRBD1 covers 7 bases. CDR3 DNA: TGTGCCCTGGGAGAAGACAGGGCGTTTAGACAGCCCCAGCATTTT. Translated: CALGEDRAFRQPQHF.